Listed here are 23 T cell receptor beta chains from one sample, sequenced in a study of T cell responses to AZD1222 COVID-19 vaccine (dated by TCRdb to the early 2020s). In the paper's terms, the time point label means: about 28 days (+/-7) after the second vaccine dose. In the paper's terms, the treatment or condition label means: meningococcal conjugate vaccine given as trial control. Library construction relied on the immunoSEQ multiplex PCR assay. This is the immuneACCESS table as TCRdb keeps it, with only in-frame sequences that have V and J called. A part of the clones is gone; compared with another copy, unresolved V genes explain less than half, and the rest is unexplained. This sample gives 200,000 to 250,000 clones in total; 90% to 95% of them show up just once. The ten top clones hold over 1.5% of the sample. Source: peripheral blood, taken 28 days after the second dose of the MenACWY control vaccine. Receptor source: an adult who received the MenACWY meningococcal vaccine as a control.

J is TRBJ1-4 and V is TRBV30, with TRBD1 as a possible D gene (6 bases). This CDR3 spans 13 amino acids. From germline, CDR1 is GTSNPN and CDR2 SVGIG (reference sequence). V was trimmed by 2 bases and J by 8 bases, leaving 12 bases between them. CDR3 region: CAWSRNTGEKLFF. CDR3 in DNA: TGTGCCTGGAGTCGGAACACAGGGGAAAAACTGTTTTTT. Full variable domain (remainder filled in from reference TRBV30 and TRBJ1-4): SQTIHQWPATLVQPVGSPLSLECTVEGTSNPNLYWYRQAAGRGLQLLFYSVGIGQISSEVPQNLSASRPQDRQFILSSKKLLLSDSGFYLCAWSRNTGEKLFFGSGTQLSVL.

The CDR3 DNA reads as TGTGCCTGGAGTGTTGGGGGACATGAGACCCAGTACTTC. As protein: CAWSVGGHETQYF. The chain joins TRBV30 to TRBJ2-5, with a tentative D call TRBD1 (6 bases). The V end was cut by 0 bases, the J end by 5 bases, with 10 bases between. In germline, CDR1 is GTSNPN, CDR2 SVGIG (reference sequence). The length of the CDR3 is 13 residues.

The chain employs TRBV7-2 and TRBJ2-2, with D unclear. The V gene lost 0 bases and the J gene lost 5 bases, with 7 bases spanning the gap. The CDR3 has 14 residues. Germline V gene data show CDR1 as SGHTA and CDR2 as FQGNSA. The CDR3 DNA follows: TGTGCCAGCAGCTTAGCGTCAACAACCGGGGAGCTGTTTTTT. This codes for CASSLASTTGELFF.

The chain is built from TRBV29-1 and TRBJ2-7; TRBD2 agrees at 8 bases. Per germline, CDR1 SQVTM and CDR2 ANQGSEA. There are 13 residues in the CDR3. With V trimmed by 6 bases and J by 6 bases, 10 bases remained unmatched. The CDR3 is CSVSGGGWGEQYF. In DNA, the CDR3 is TGCAGCGTGAGCGGGGGCGGGTGGGGCGAGCAGTACTTC.

The chain combines TRBV7-9 with TRBJ1-2; no firm D call. Germline V lookup: CDR1 SEHNR, CDR2 FQNEAQ (reference sequence). Trimming removed 5 bases at V and 7 bases at J, with 14 bases between. This CDR3 comprises 13 residues. The CDR3 bases are TGTGCCAGCAGCCCAAAGAGGGAAGCTGGCTACACCTTC. Its protein is CASSPKREAGYTF.

The CDR3 nucleotides read TGTGCCAGCTCACCAGGAGGACAGGGCTCTGGGGCCAACGTCCTGACTTTC. Translation gives CASSPGGQGSGANVLTF. This rearrangement joins TRBV18 to TRBJ2-6; TRBD1 matches at 8 bases. CDR3 length equals 17 residues. Germline CDR1 KGHSH, CDR2 LQKENI. Germline trimming cut 2 bases from V and 0 bases from J; bases unmatched to any gene: 3.

V usage is TRBV7-2 and J usage is TRBJ2-5, with D uncertain. The CDR3 sequence is 13 residues long. V was clipped by 4 bases and J by 4 bases, with 10 bases between them. CDR1 is SGHTA, CDR2 FQGNSA, per germline. The CDR3 DNA sequence: TGTGCCAGCAGCTACAAGACCGGAGAGACCCAGTACTTC. This codes for CASSYKTGETQYF.

V is TRBV5-1 and J is TRBJ1-6; 10 bases are shared with TRBD1. The CDR3 length is 15 residues. Germline loops: CDR1 SGHRS, CDR2 YFSETQ. After removal of 7 bases from V and 8 bases from J, the junction contained 9 bases not matched to a gene. This CDR3 is CASDLTGTGDSPLHF. In nucleotides, the CDR3 is TGCGCCAGCGACCTGACCGGGACAGGGGATTCACCCCTCCACTTT.

This chain joins TRBV7-9 and TRBJ2-2; 8 positions match TRBD1. This CDR3 comprises 16 residues. V shed 4 bases, J shed 1 base, and the junction held 5 bases outside the gene matches. Germline V CDR1 and CDR2: SEHNR, FQNEAQ (reference sequence). Here the CDR3 reads CASSSPDRGNTGELFF. DNA of the CDR3: TGTGCCAGCAGCTCCCCCGACAGGGGGAACACCGGGGAGCTGTTTTTT.

CDR3 coding DNA: TGTGCCAGCATGTCGACAGCAATGAACACTGAAGCTTTCTTT. Translated, it gives CASMSTAMNTEAFF. V gene TRBV11-2 combines with J gene TRBJ1-1; D possibly corresponds to TRBD1 (5 bases). V shed 7 bases and J shed 0 bases, with 12 bases lying between them. This CDR3 spans 14 amino acids. Germline lookup yields CDR1 SGHAT and CDR2 FQNNGV.

The V gene is TRBV27, the J gene TRBJ1-2; D is ambiguous. With 2 bases removed from V and 6 bases from J, the gap between germline ends came to 16 bases. Germline loops: CDR1 MNHEY, CDR2 SMNVEV (reference sequence). This CDR3 has 15 residues. CDR3 in DNA: TGTGCCAGCAGTTTAGGAGCGGGGAATAGTCATGGCTACACCTTC. Translation: CASSLGAGNSHGYTF.

The V call is TRBV6-5, the J call TRBJ2-7; D might be TRBD1 (6 bases). Germline V gene lookup returns CDR1 MNHEY and CDR2 SVGAGI. Deletions cut 6 bases from V and 3 bases from J, with 18 bases between. The CDR3 loop spans 15 amino acids. In DNA form, the CDR3 reads TGTGCCAGCAGCGCCGGGACAACTCTTAACTACGAGCAGTACTTC. It translates to CASSAGTTLNYEQYF.

The rearrangement links TRBV21-1 to TRBJ2-4. TRBV21-1 is designated a pseudogene. The CDR3 covers 22 residues. Here the CDR3 DNA reads TGTGCCAGCAGCATCCAACCCTGCGACCGGAAGGCGGTGGGGGACCCGGTGGGGTTTCAGTACTTC. It codes for CASSIQPCDRKAVGDPVGFQYF.

The V and J genes are TRBV27 and TRBJ2-7; 9 bases agree with TRBD2. Germline V gene data show CDR1 as MNHEY and CDR2 as SMNVEV (reference sequence). The CDR3 totals 13 residues. V dropped 3 bases and J dropped 9; count of bases not matched to a gene: 6. In DNA, the CDR3 is TGTGCCAGCAGTTTGACTAGCGGTCAGGGGCAGTACTTC. Protein: CASSLTSGQGQYF.

This clone is a singleton in its sample. The chain couples TRBV2 to TRBJ1-2, with a possible D match to TRBD1 (6 bases). Deletions cut 6 bases from V and 4 bases from J, with 9 bases between. Germline V gene sequence: CDR1 SNHLY, CDR2 FYNNEI. This CDR3 has 12 amino acids. The CDR3 bases are TGTGCCAGCAGAGGGACACCCTATGGCTACACCTTC. It codes for CASRGTPYGYTF. Using reference TRBV2 and TRBJ1-2 for the parts outside the CDR3, the full variable domain is EPEVTQTPSHQVTQMGQEVILRCVPISNHLYFYWYRQILGQKVEFLVSFYNNEISEKSEIFDDQFSVERPDGSNFTLKIRSTKLEDSAMYFCASRGTPYGYTFGSGTRLTVV.

The rearrangement links TRBV6-1 to TRBJ2-7; D assignment may be TRBD1 or TRBD2 (5 bases each). The CDR3 spans 15 residues. V lost 2 bases and J lost 1, with 12 bases in between. Germline V lookup: CDR1 MNHNS, CDR2 SASEGT. CDR3 amino acids: CASSEKRGTSYEQYF. In nucleotides, the CDR3 is TGTGCCAGCAGTGAAAAACGAGGGACGTCCTACGAGCAGTACTTC.

Only a few counts were recorded for this clone. CDR3 amino acids: CASSGGTGSSGNTIYF. DNA of the CDR3: TGTGCCAGCAGCGGAGGAACAGGGAGCTCTGGAAACACCATATATTTT. This chain joins TRBV2 and TRBJ1-3; a possible D gene is TRBD1 (6 bases). Looked up from germline, CDR1 is SNHLY and CDR2 is FYNNEI. The V end was cut by 6 bases, the J end by 0 bases, with 15 bases between. This CDR3 contains 16 residues. The entire variable domain, with the rest obtained from reference TRBV2 and TRBJ1-3, is as follows: EPEVTQTPSHQVTQMGQEVILRCVPISNHLYFYWYRQILGQKVEFLVSFYNNEISEKSEIFDDQFSVERPDGSNFTLKIRSTKLEDSAMYFCASSGGTGSSGNTIYFGEGSWLTVV.

The V call is TRBV9, the J call TRBJ2-5; D is undetermined. The CDR3 has 15 amino acids. Trimming left V 0 bases short and J 4 bases short, with 13 bases between. Germline loops: CDR1 SGDLS, CDR2 YYNGEE. The CDR3 DNA follows: TGTGCCAGCAGCGTAGATAGTACGGACGGAGAGACCCAGTACTTC. It translates to CASSVDSTDGETQYF.

This clone appeared a single time. The chain is built from TRBV3-1 (or the pseudogene TRBV3-2) and TRBJ2-1; D remains ambiguous. Germline CDR1 and CDR2: LGHDT and YNNKEL (reference sequence). V lost 6 bases to trimming and J lost 9 bases, with 18 bases between them. The CDR3 runs 14 residues. CDR3 loop: CASRLLPYTGEQFF. CDR3 DNA sequence: TGTGCCAGCAGACTACTACCTTACACGGGTGAGCAGTTCTTC.

The rearrangement uses TRBV3-1 (or the pseudogene TRBV3-2) and TRBJ2-7; D not resolved. The CDR3 contains 15 residues. V was pared by 1 base and J by 0 bases, with 10 bases between. Germline CDR1 LGHDT, CDR2 YNNKEL (reference sequence). CDR3 DNA: TGTGCCAGCAGCCAAGGACCCTCATTCTCCTACGAGCAGTACTTC. It yields the protein CASSQGPSFSYEQYF.

The V gene is TRBV3-1 (or the pseudogene TRBV3-2), the J gene TRBJ2-3; possibly TRBD2 for D (6 bases). The CDR3 has 15 residues. Trimming shortened V by 0 bases and J by 3 bases, and 10 bases separated the two germline ends. Germline V gene data show CDR1 as LGHDT and CDR2 as YNNKEL (reference sequence). Here the CDR3 DNA reads TGTGCCAGCAGCCAAGATGGGGGGATGACAGATACGCAGTATTTT. As protein: CASSQDGGMTDTQYF.

This chain joins TRBV28 and TRBJ2-1, with unresolved D. The ends were cut back, 6 bases at V and 5 bases at J, with 17 bases in the middle. The CDR3 length is 15 residues. The germline V gene encodes CDR1 MDHEN and CDR2 SYDVKM. The CDR3 DNA follows: TGTGCCAGCAGCTATCCCTCCTCCGACAACAATGAGCAGTTCTTC. This translates into CASSYPSSDNNEQFF.

The chain uses TRBV9 and TRBJ2-7; no clear D gene. Germline lookup yields CDR1 SGDLS and CDR2 YYNGEE. The ends were cut back, 0 bases at V and 3 bases at J, with 10 bases in the middle. The CDR3 sequence is 14 residues long. The CDR3 nucleotides are TGTGCCAGCAGCGTAGGTGTTGGTGACTACGAGCAGTACTTC. This translates into CASSVGVGDYEQYF. The full variable domain, in which reference TRBV9 and TRBJ2-7 provide the parts outside the CDR3, is DSGVTQTPKHLITATGQRVTLRCSPRSGDLSVYWYQQSLDQGLQFLIQYYNGEERAKGNILERFSAQQFPDLHSELNLSSLELGDSALYFCASSVGVGDYEQYFGPGTRLTVT.